Listed here are 26 T cell receptor beta chains from one sample, sequenced in a study of OX40 agonist ivuxolimab in advanced cancers. Sequencing was performed with immunoSEQ multiplex PCR; in TCRdb, only in-frame clones are kept and a portion is missing. The table shows some 64,000 clones, with around 85% occurring only once. The sequenced sample was CD4+ or CD8+ T cells sorted from blood, obtained in a trial of the OX40 agonist ivuxolimab. The receptor set was obtained from an adult with an advanced solid tumor such as melanoma, head and neck, liver or kidney cancer.

This chain connects TRBV4-2 to TRBJ1-3; D is perhaps TRBD1 (6 bases). This CDR3 comprises 14 residues. CDR1 and CDR2 (germline): LGHNA, YNFKEQ. Trimming removed 3 bases at V and 2 bases at J, with 8 bases between. The CDR3: CASSHRGPGNTIYF. The CDR3 DNA reads as TGTGCCAGCAGCCACAGGGGCCCTGGAAACACCATATATTTT.

The chain couples TRBV10-3 to TRBJ2-5; 8 bases map to TRBD2. Germline V gene lookup returns CDR1 ENHRY and CDR2 SYGVKD. This CDR3 contains 14 residues. V was pared by 2 bases and J by 1 base, with 0 bases of the junction left unmatched. CDR3 sequence: CAISETSGQETQYF. CDR3 nucleotides: TGTGCCATCAGTGAGACTAGCGGCCAAGAGACCCAGTACTTC.

The chain carries TRBV28 and TRBJ1-2; D uncertain. From germline, CDR1 is MDHEN and CDR2 SYDVKM. The V gene lost 3 bases and the J gene lost 3 bases, with 5 bases spanning the gap. This CDR3 is 12 amino acids long. The CDR3 DNA follows: TGTGCCAGCAGTTTTGACGACTATGGCTACACCTTC. This sequence encodes CASSFDDYGYTF.

The chain joins TRBV7-9 to TRBJ2-7; D may be TRBD1 (6 bases). V lost 3 bases and J lost 4, with 19 bases in between. The CDR3 consists of 16 residues. Germline CDR1 reads SEHNR; CDR2 reads FQNEAQ (reference sequence). In DNA form, the CDR3 reads TGTGCCAGCAGCTTTCACTCAAGGGGGACGCGGTACGAGCAGTACTTC. Protein sequence: CASSFHSRGTRYEQYF.

Here the CDR3 DNA reads TGTGCCACGAAGGCTAGCGGGAGGGTTGAGACCCAGTACTTC. Protein: CATKASGRVETQYF. The chain joins TRBV2 to TRBJ2-5; 12 positions agree with TRBD2. The CDR3 consists of 14 residues. Per germline, CDR1 SNHLY and CDR2 FYNNEI. V was clipped by 10 bases and J by 5 bases; unmatched bases: 8.

This chain joins TRBV5-5 and TRBJ2-7; D unclear. In germline, CDR1 is SGHKS, CDR2 YYEKEE (reference sequence). The CDR3 spans 14 residues. The V end lost 3 bases, the J end lost 2 bases, and 12 bases lay between the germline ends. This CDR3 reads CASSSWTQAYEQYF. CDR3 bases: TGTGCCAGCAGCTCCTGGACCCAAGCCTACGAGCAGTACTTC.

This clone was picked up a small number of times. The chain recombines TRBV2 with TRBJ2-7; D is uncertain. The CDR3 covers 12 residues. Germline CDR1 reads SNHLY; CDR2 reads FYNNEI. Between the trimmed V and J ends, which lost 7 bases and 2 bases, there was a span of 9 bases. CDR3 DNA: TGTGCCAGCACCCCCGGGCCCTACGAGCAGTACTTC. The encoded protein is CASTPGPYEQYF.

This clone occurred a few times. V is TRBV19 and J is TRBJ2-7; D is unresolved. The CDR3 covers 11 residues. In germline, CDR1 is LNHDA, CDR2 SQIVND (reference sequence). V dropped 1 base and J dropped 6 bases, with 4 bases sitting between them. In DNA, the CDR3 is TGTGCCAGTAGTATAGGCTCCGAGCAGTACTTC. Translating gives CASSIGSEQYF.

The gene calls are TRBV5-1 and TRBJ1-2; 9 bases align to TRBD1. The CDR3 runs 15 residues. The J segment lost 4 bases and the V segment lost 0 bases, leaving 4 bases of the junction unmatched. Germline loops: CDR1 SGHRS, CDR2 YFSETQ. CDR3 nucleotides: TGCGCCAGCAGCTTGGAGGGACAGGGTAGCTATGGCTACACCTTC. Protein product: CASSLEGQGSYGYTF.

The V and J genes are TRBV6-5 and TRBJ1-3, with 10 bases fitting TRBD1. Germline CDR1 MNHEY, CDR2 SVGAGI. The CDR3 totals 15 residues. Unmatched junction bases numbered 5, after V lost 6 bases and J lost 3 bases. The CDR3 region has the DNA TGTGCCAGCAGCTCGACAGGGGGCCTTGGAAACACCATATATTTT. This gives the protein CASSSTGGLGNTIYF.

The chain has TRBV28 and TRBJ2-1; 8 bases fit TRBD2. Germline-derived CDR1 and CDR2 are MDHEN and SYDVKM. The CDR3 totals 16 residues. Trimming cost V 6 bases and J 12 bases; bases outside gene matches: 19. The CDR3 sequence is CASRVQAAGGQVWQFF. The DNA of the CDR3 is TGTGCCAGCAGGGTCCAGGCCGCGGGGGGCCAAGTGTGGCAGTTCTTC.

The chain employs TRBV19 and TRBJ1-2; D may be TRBD1 (5 bases). V shed 6 bases and J shed 0 bases, with 11 bases lying between them. The V gene's germline CDR1 is LNHDA and CDR2 SQIVND (reference sequence). The CDR3 covers 14 residues. The CDR3 sequence is CASRLRGTNYGYTF. CDR3 nucleotide sequence: TGTGCCAGTAGGCTTAGGGGAACTAACTATGGCTACACCTTC.

The CDR3 loop is CASSLTFGTGVGSYEQYF. In nucleotides, the CDR3 is TGTGCCAGCAGTTTGACATTTGGTACAGGGGTCGGGTCCTACGAGCAGTACTTC. This sequence joins TRBV27 and TRBJ2-7, with 7 bases matching TRBD1. The germline V gene encodes CDR1 MNHEY and CDR2 SMNVEV (reference sequence). The CDR3 covers 18 residues. The ends lost 3 bases at V and 1 base at J; junction bases unmatched: 15.

In regard to this clone: This sample also contains other DNA sequences that code for the same CDR3. The V and J genes are TRBV13 and TRBJ2-4, with D unclear. V lost 0 bases and J 1 base, leaving 4 bases between the germline ends. CDR3 length equals 14 residues. Germline CDR1 is PRHDT and CDR2 is FYEKMQ (reference sequence). The CDR3 sequence: CASSLGGAKNIQYF. The CDR3 nucleotides are TGTGCCAGCAGCTTAGGCGGGGCCAAAAACATTCAGTACTTC.

The chain joins TRBV2 to TRBJ1-5; TRBD1 might be the D (5 bases). Between the trimmed V and J ends, which lost 6 bases and 9 bases, there was a span of 12 bases. CDR1 and CDR2 (germline): SNHLY, FYNNEI. CDR3 length: 12 residues. As DNA, the CDR3 is TGTGCCAGCAGAGGTGACAGATCGCCCCAGCATTTT. Translation gives CASRGDRSPQHF.

The rearrangement links TRBV27 to TRBJ2-2, with D possibly matching TRBD1 (6 bases). The length of the CDR3 is 15 residues. With 0 bases removed from V and 6 bases from J, the gap between germline ends came to 11 bases. The V gene's germline CDR1 is MNHEY and CDR2 SMNVEV (reference sequence). CDR3 sequence: CASSLSTGWAGELFF. DNA of the CDR3: TGTGCCAGCAGTTTATCCACAGGGTGGGCCGGGGAGCTGTTTTTT.

The chain is built from TRBV27 and TRBJ1-2; 9 bases align to TRBD1. The V segment lost 5 bases and the J segment 7 bases; nucleotides outside the gene matches: 14. CDR3 size: 16 residues. Germline values: CDR1 MNHEY, CDR2 SMNVEV (reference sequence). CDR3 bases: TGTGCCAGCAGTACCCTGGACGGACAGGGGAGGTCTGGCTACACCTTC. It encodes CASSTLDGQGRSGYTF.

The chain is built from TRBV4-1 and TRBJ2-1; the match to TRBD2 covers 11 bases. With 1 base clipped from V and 7 bases from J, the junction kept 6 bases outside the gene matches. The CDR3 is 16 amino acids. Germline CDR1 reads MGHRA; CDR2 reads YSYEKL. CDR3 residues: CASSQVTSGGYNEQFF. The CDR3 DNA sequence: TGCGCCAGCAGCCAAGTTACTAGCGGGGGCTATAATGAGCAGTTCTTC.

This clone came up once. The chain has TRBV28 and TRBJ1-4, with 8 bases fitting TRBD1. The CDR3 length is 14 residues. Germline V gene lookup returns CDR1 MDHEN and CDR2 SYDVKM. J lost 6 bases, V lost 8 bases, and 8 bases had no gene match. CDR3 nucleotide sequence: TGTGCCAGCTCGCCGGGACAGGAAGATGAAAAACTGTTTTTT. Its protein product is CASSPGQEDEKLFF.

This clone was counted only a few times. The chain has TRBV19 and TRBJ1-4; D ambiguous. Germline-derived CDR1 and CDR2 are LNHDA and SQIVND (reference sequence). CDR3 size: 12 residues. The V end lost 2 bases, the J end lost 8 bases, and 6 bases lay between the germline ends. As DNA, the CDR3 is TGTGCCAGTAGTATATTGGGCGAAAAACTGTTTTTT. Translating it yields CASSILGEKLFF.

The rearrangement uses TRBV23-1 and TRBJ1-5; 8 nucleotides agree with TRBD1. TRBV23-1 is an ORF; its function is uncertain. This CDR3 is built from 16 residues. V shed 0 bases, J shed 4 bases, and the junction held 5 bases outside the gene matches. CDR3 in DNA: TGCGCCAGCAGTCAATCGGGACAGGACAGAAATCAGCCCCAGCATTTT. Translated: CASSQSGQDRNQPQHF.

This clone has just a few counts. This sequence joins TRBV2 and TRBJ1-5; 8 bases map to TRBD1. The trim removed 6 bases at V and 6 bases at J, leaving 4 bases unmatched. The CDR3 is made up of 13 amino acids. The V gene's germline CDR1 is SNHLY and CDR2 FYNNEI. Written as DNA, the CDR3 is TGTGCCAGCAGAGGACAGGGTACTCAGCCCCAGCATTTT. Amino acid sequence: CASRGQGTQPQHF. Together with reference TRBV2 and TRBJ1-5, the CDR3 gives the full variable domain: EPEVTQTPSHQVTQMGQEVILRCVPISNHLYFYWYRQILGQKVEFLVSFYNNEISEKSEIFDDQFSVERPDGSNFTLKIRSTKLEDSAMYFCASRGQGTQPQHFGDGTRLSIL.

The chain employs TRBV5-1 and TRBJ2-6; TRBD1 matches at 7 bases. Germline values: CDR1 SGHRS, CDR2 YFSETQ. CDR3 length: 15 amino acids. Trimming at V came to 4 bases and at J to 2 bases, leaving 3 bases not matched to a gene. The CDR3: CASSVQGAGANVLTF. CDR3 nucleotide sequence: TGCGCCAGCAGCGTTCAGGGGGCTGGGGCCAACGTCCTGACTTTC.

V is TRBV28 and J is TRBJ1-5; 7 bases are shared with TRBD1. With V trimmed by 6 bases and J by 1 base, 15 bases remained unmatched. The V gene's germline CDR1 is MDHEN and CDR2 SYDVKM. The CDR3 extends over 18 amino acids. The CDR3 DNA reads as TGTGCCAGCAGCCGCCGGGACAGAGGCTTCGGAAGCAATCAGCCCCAGCATTTT. Protein product: CASSRRDRGFGSNQPQHF.

A single count supports this clone. The V gene is TRBV5-1, the J gene TRBJ2-2; D perhaps matches TRBD1 (5 bases). The CDR3 runs 18 residues. CDR1 is SGHRS, CDR2 YFSETQ, per germline. With 0 bases removed from V and 0 bases from J, the gap between germline ends came to 15 bases. In DNA, the CDR3 is TGCGCCAGCAGCTTGGCACCCCTGACAGACACGAACACCGGGGAGCTGTTTTTT. Protein: CASSLAPLTDTNTGELFF. Combining the CDR3 with reference TRBV5-1 and TRBJ2-2 gives the whole variable domain KAGVTQTPRYLIKTRGQQVTLSCSPISGHRSVSWYQQTPGQGLQFLFEYFSETQRNKGNFPGRFSGRQFSNSRSEMNVSTLELGDSALYLCASSLAPLTDTNTGELFFGEGSRLTVL.

The chain recombines TRBV6-5 with TRBJ1-1; D might be TRBD1 (5 bases). Per germline, CDR1 MNHEY and CDR2 SVGAGI. CDR3 length: 14 residues. V lost 2 bases to trimming and J lost 0 bases, with 7 bases between them. The CDR3 protein is CASSYDRLNTEAFF. In nucleotides, the CDR3 is TGTGCCAGCAGTTACGACAGACTGAACACTGAAGCTTTCTTT.